A single sample is the source of the 5 T cell receptor beta chains below, sequenced in a study of cytotoxic CD8 clonotypes in ibrutinib-treated CLL. Sequenced by immunoSEQ multiplex PCR; TCRdb stores in-frame clones only, minus some. The top ten clones hold roughly 7.1% of a sample with around 70,000 clones, around 84% of them seen once. This specimen was PBMCs, taken at disease progression, from a patient treated with ibrutinib. Every receptor here comes from a human donor with chronic lymphocytic leukemia.

The chain uses TRBV2 and TRBJ1-2; D unclear. The CDR3 contains 15 residues. Deletions cut 3 bases from V and 7 bases from J, with 18 bases between. The germline gives CDR1 SNHLY, CDR2 FYNNEI. CDR3 DNA sequence: TGTGCCAGCAGTGAGGCAGGTCTTGATTTGGGTGGCTACACCTTC. The encoded protein is CASSEAGLDLGGYTF. The variable domain in full, completed from reference TRBV2 and TRBJ1-2, reads EPEVTQTPSHQVTQMGQEVILRCVPISNHLYFYWYRQILGQKVEFLVSFYNNEISEKSEIFDDQFSVERPDGSNFTLKIRSTKLEDSAMYFCASSEAGLDLGGYTFGSGTRLTVV.

This chain links TRBV25-1 with TRBJ1-6; perhaps TRBD1 as D (6 bases). The CDR3 consists of 14 residues. Trimming removed 6 bases at V and 10 bases at J, with 16 bases between. The germline V gene encodes CDR1 MGHDK and CDR2 SYGVNS. The CDR3 loop reads CASRETGEGSPLHF. The CDR3 DNA sequence: TGTGCCAGCAGGGAGACAGGAGAAGGGTCACCCCTCCACTTT. Full variable domain (remainder filled in from reference TRBV25-1 and TRBJ1-6): EADIYQTPRYLVIGTGKKITLECSQTMGHDKMYWYQQDPGMELHLIHYSYGVNSTEKGDLSSESTVSRIRTEHFPLTLESARPSHTSQYLCASRETGEGSPLHFGNGTRLTVT.

The chain joins TRBV7-3 to TRBJ1-1; D gene uncertain. This CDR3 is 14 amino acids long. The V gene's germline CDR1 is SGHTA and CDR2 FQGTGA. Trimming took 5 bases from V and 6 from J, leaving 16 bases between them. CDR3 nucleotides: TGTGCCAGCAGCCATAACCCGGGATTCGCTGAAGCTTTCTTT. Its translation: CASSHNPGFAEAFF. Together with reference TRBV7-3 and TRBJ1-1, the CDR3 gives the full variable domain: GAGVSQTPSNKVTEKGKYVELRCDPISGHTALYWYRQSLGQGPEFLIYFQGTGAADDSGLPNDRFFAVRPEGSVSTLKIQRTERGDSAVYLCASSHNPGFAEAFFGQGTRLTVV.

V and J are TRBV2 and TRBJ2-7; the D gene could be TRBD1 or TRBD2 (6 bases each). CDR1 is SNHLY and CDR2 is FYNNEI in the germline V gene. The CDR3 covers 12 residues. V was clipped by 5 bases and J by 3 bases, with 8 bases between them. CDR3 in DNA: TGTGCCAGCAGTAGGGGGGACTACGAGCAGTACTTC. Residues: CASSRGDYEQYF.

V usage is TRBV13 and J usage is TRBJ1-2; the match to TRBD1 covers 11 bases. CDR1 PRHDT and CDR2 FYEKMQ come from the germline V gene (reference sequence). The CDR3 loop spans 14 amino acids. Trimming removed 6 bases from V and 6 bases from J; junction bases left unmatched: 6. DNA for the CDR3: TGTGCCAGCAGTCGGACAGGGGGCTGGCATGGCTACACCTTC. Its translation: CASSRTGGWHGYTF.